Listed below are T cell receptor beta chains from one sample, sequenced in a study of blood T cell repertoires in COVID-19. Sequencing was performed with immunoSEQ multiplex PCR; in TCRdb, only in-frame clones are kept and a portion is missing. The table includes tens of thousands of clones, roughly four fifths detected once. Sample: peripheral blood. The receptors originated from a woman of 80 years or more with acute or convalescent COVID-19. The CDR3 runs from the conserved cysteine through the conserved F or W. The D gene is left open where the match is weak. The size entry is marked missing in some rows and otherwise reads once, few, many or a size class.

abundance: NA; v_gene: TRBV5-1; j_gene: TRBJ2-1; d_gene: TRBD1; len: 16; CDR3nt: TGCGCCAGCAGCTTCGATTTGACAGGGCTATCCAATGAGCAGTTCTTC; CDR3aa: CASSFDLTGLSNEQFF
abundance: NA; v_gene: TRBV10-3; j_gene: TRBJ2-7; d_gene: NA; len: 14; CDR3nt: TGTGCCATCAGTGACAACAGACAGTCCTACGAGCAGTACTTC; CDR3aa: CAISDNRQSYEQYF
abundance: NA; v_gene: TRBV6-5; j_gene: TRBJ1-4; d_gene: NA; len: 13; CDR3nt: TGTGCCAGCAGCGGACAGTTGGATGAAAAACTGTTTTTT; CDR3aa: CASSGQLDEKLFF
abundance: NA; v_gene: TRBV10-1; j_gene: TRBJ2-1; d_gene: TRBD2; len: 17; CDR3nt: TGCGCCAGCAGTGACTCGCGACTAGCGGGAGGGAGTGATGAGCAGTTCTTC; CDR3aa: CASSDSRLAGGSDEQFF
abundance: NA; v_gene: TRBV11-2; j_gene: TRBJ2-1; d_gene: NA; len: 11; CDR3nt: TGTGCCAGCAGCCCGGGTTATCAGCAGTTCTTC; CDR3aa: CASSPGYQQFF
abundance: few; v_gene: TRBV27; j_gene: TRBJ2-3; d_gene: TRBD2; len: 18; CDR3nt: TGTGCCAGCAGTTTATTTTCTAGCGGGAGCCGTGGCACAGATACGCAGTATTTT; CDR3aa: CASSLFSSGSRGTDTQYF
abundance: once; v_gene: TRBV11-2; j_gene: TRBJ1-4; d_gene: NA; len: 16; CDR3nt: TGTGCCAGCAGCTTTGTCATCGGGGGGGGGAATGAAAAACTGTTTTTT; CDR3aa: CASSFVIGGGNEKLFF
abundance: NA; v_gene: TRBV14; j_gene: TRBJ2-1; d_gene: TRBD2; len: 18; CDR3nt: TGTGCCAGCAGCCAACCCCACCTGGGGGGGGGATCTAACTATGAGCAGTTCTTC; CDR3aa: CASSQPHLGGGSNYEQFF
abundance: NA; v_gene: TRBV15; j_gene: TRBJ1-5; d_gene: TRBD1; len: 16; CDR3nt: TGTGCCACCAGCAGAGATTTGTACACAGGGGCTCAGCCCCAGCATTTT; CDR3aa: CATSRDLYTGAQPQHF
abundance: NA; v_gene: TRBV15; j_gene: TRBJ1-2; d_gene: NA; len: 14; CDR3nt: TGTGCCACCAGCAGACCCCCCCCGAACTATGGCTACACCTTC; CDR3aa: CATSRPPPNYGYTF
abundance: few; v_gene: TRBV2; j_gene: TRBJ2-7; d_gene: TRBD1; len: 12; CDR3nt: TGTGCCAGCCACAGGGGTCGGCACGAGCAGTACTTC; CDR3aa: CASHRGRHEQYF